This TCR beta chain was sequenced for a study of T cells in narcolepsy. In the study overall: Patients with NT1 or NT2 and healthy control donors were enrolled. Broader study findings: HCRT-specific and TRIB2-specific autoreactive clonotypes appeared among same-patient CSF and blood CD4+ clonotypes. In some patient and control memory CD4+ samples, autoreactive clones were absent.

The data were produced by immunoSEQ multiplex PCR, yet TCRdb's version contains in-frame clones alone and is incomplete. There are around 33,000 clones in the sample; around 83% occur only once, and less than 3% lies in the top ten. Looked up from germline, CDR1 is SGHTA and CDR2 is FQGNSA. V dropped 5 bases and J dropped 0; count of bases not matched to a gene: 5. This CDR3 is 15 amino acids long. To note about this clone: Its antigen is not identified.

The TCR sequence derives from a human donor with narcolepsy. This chain links TRBV7-2 with TRBJ2-7, with 9 bases aligning to TRBD1. The sequenced sample was CD45RA- memory CD4+ T cells from PBMCs. CDR3 sequence reads: CASSPWGQGSYEQYF. In DNA, the CDR3 is TGTGCCAGCAGCCCCTGGGGACAGGGCTCCTACGAGCAGTACTTC.